These 3 T cell receptor beta chains share one sample of origin, sequenced in a study of PD-1 blockade in mismatch repair-deficient tumors. Clones were read by immunoSEQ multiplex PCR, and TCRdb kept only the in-frame ones, dropping some. The sample holds 70,000 to 90,000 clones, 80% to 90% seen once. Sequenced material: peripheral blood, taken 44 weeks after starting pembrolizumab. These receptors all come from an adult with mismatch repair-deficient cancer.

The chain is built from TRBV19 and TRBJ2-2, with D maybe TRBD2 (5 bases). Germline CDR1 and CDR2: LNHDA and SQIVND (reference sequence). Between the trimmed V and J ends, which lost 8 bases and 5 bases, there was a span of 15 bases. The CDR3 is 14 amino acids. DNA of the CDR3: TGTGCCAGTCGCCCCGGGATTCCGACCGGGGAGCTGTTTTTT. Its protein product is CASRPGIPTGELFF.

The chain links TRBV7-2 to TRBJ2-5; no clear D gene. This CDR3 has 14 residues. Trimming took off 1 base at V and 5 bases at J, with 11 bases between the two ends. Germline lookup yields CDR1 SGHTA and CDR2 FQGNSA. The CDR3 bases are TGTGCCAGCAGCTTAGACTCTAGTGGGGAGACCCAGTACTTC. Translated: CASSLDSSGETQYF.

This clone was found a few times. The CDR3 spells CASGGTGGNYGYTF. The CDR3 DNA is TGTGCTAGTGGGGGGACAGGCGGAAACTATGGCTACACCTTC. The chain couples TRBV12-5 to TRBJ1-2; 8 bases align to TRBD1. V lost 6 bases and J lost 2; bases outside the gene matches: 5. The CDR3 extends over 14 amino acids. Germline CDR1 LGHNT, CDR2 FRNRAP.